The source of this T cell receptor (beta chain) is a study of shared clonotypes between healthy human individuals (dated by TCRdb to about 2020). Context from the whole study: Two women and a few men aged 18 to 49 years were included in the cohort. For each donor, CD4 naive and CD4 memory were each run on three plates, CD8 naive on two plates, and CD8 memory on one plate. To estimate repertoire size and how much clonotype sharing occurs between individuals, the study deeply sequenced the blood TCR repertoires of several healthy adults. To increase sequencing depth and limit assay-specific biases, TCR repertoire library preparation and sequencing were carried out by different laboratories using diverse techniques. Leukapheresis yielded between about 0.94 and 8.9 billion PBMCs per donor.

CDR1 and CDR2 are read off the germline V gene as SGDLS and YYNGEE. V is shortened by 4 bases, J by 2 bases, and the region joining them spans 12 bases. The CDR3 goes from the cysteine to the phenylalanine over 14 residues. Only CDR3 DNA is held: 42 bases, read in frame from base 1. A remark on this clone: It has no known antigen specificity. Base qualities are missing; no much larger clone stands one base away.

CD8 naive samples were CD45RO-negative cells positively selected for CCR7, giving a CD45RA+CCR7+ population that excluded TemRA cells. Healthy HIV-negative adults with no recently reported acute infections or vaccinations were included as donors. All donors were Caucasian adults living in Nashville, Tennessee, USA. Blood was collected by leukapheresis, and PBMCs were isolated by Ficoll-Histopaque density gradient centrifugation and then cryopreserved in liquid nitrogen vapor phase. Analytical flow cytometry was used to check the purity and quantity of each magnetically sorted T cell population. Genomic DNA was isolated from every sorted fraction and measured by UV absorbance on a Nanodrop 2000c. What the work shows at the level of the full study, not this receptor alone: The small number of donors limited the genetic and exposure-history diversity represented. Pairwise subsampling led to the expectation that sequencing depth would affect the degree of clonotype sharing among donors. Compared with non-shared clonotypes, the clonotypes found in all four sorted-subset donors had higher generation probabilities. Even with the large sequencing depth, rarefaction of the sorted-subset datasets indicated that sequencing was incomplete. Estimated clonotype richness was generally larger for naive than for memory subsets. Across four donors, approximately 5% of naive CD4, roughly 3.5% of naive CD8, about 2.3% of memory CD4, and 0.4% to 0.45% of memory CD8 clonotypes were shared. Sampling was restricted to blood, and TCR repertoires in tissues likely differ from the TCR repertoires found in blood.

TCR CDR3 regions were amplified from genomic DNA by multiplex PCR using the deep immunoSEQ assay. For each cell subset, the extracted genomic DNA was distributed evenly across all wells of several immunoSEQ 96-well plates, and each plate served as one replicate. Each replicate PCR for sorted subsets received about 0.2 ug genomic DNA, equal to roughly 29,000 T cell genomes. The purified libraries were quantified using a Qubit 3.0 fluorometer, sized with a Bioanalyzer 2100, and then quantified again using the KAPA Library Quantification kit. Each immunoSEQ 96-well plate was sequenced on its own single-read 150-cycle Illumina NextSeq 550 flow cell. The authors' analysis ran thus. The immunoSEQ output contained only junctional sequences without quality scores, so filtering could not match that applied to full-length reads. Sequences were annotated with PyIR, a Python wrapper for IgBLAST v1.9, using IMGT germline references to assign V/J genes and CDR3. Reads were removed for weak V/J assignments (E-value above 1e-6), missing CDR3, stop codons, out-of-frame junctions, or ambiguous translated residues. V3J clonotypes were defined as sequences sharing the same inferred V gene, J gene, and CDR3 amino acid sequence. Percentage overlap between repertoires was calculated by dividing the number of shared unique clonotypes by the size of the smaller repertoire. Repertoire richness was assessed with RTK rarefaction, the Chao1 estimator, and Recon v2.1 estimates of unobserved clonotypes. OLGA was used to compute generation probabilities for all TCRbeta clonotypes that the gDNA method yielded from four donors. Sourced from immuneACCESS, this table was stored by TCRdb with only in-frame sequences that have V and J called. A share of the clones is absent; for the studies checked, an unresolved V gene accounts for under half, and the remainder has no known explanation. That table furnishes V, J and clone size, whereas the DNA furnished D and trimming. The sample includes some 2,000,000 clones, with approximately 95% observed a single time. The ten largest account for roughly 1.1% of the sample.

This sequence originates from a man between 18 and 29 years old in good health. The V and J segments used are TRBV9 and TRBJ2-5; too little of a D gene remains to name it. Source material: naive CD8+ T cells sorted from blood. The cell subset or site label of this sample denotes: CD45RA+CCR7+. The nucleotides read TGTGCCAGCAGCCCAAGGACGGAACAAGAGACCCAGTACTTC. It is translated as CASSPRTEQETQYF.